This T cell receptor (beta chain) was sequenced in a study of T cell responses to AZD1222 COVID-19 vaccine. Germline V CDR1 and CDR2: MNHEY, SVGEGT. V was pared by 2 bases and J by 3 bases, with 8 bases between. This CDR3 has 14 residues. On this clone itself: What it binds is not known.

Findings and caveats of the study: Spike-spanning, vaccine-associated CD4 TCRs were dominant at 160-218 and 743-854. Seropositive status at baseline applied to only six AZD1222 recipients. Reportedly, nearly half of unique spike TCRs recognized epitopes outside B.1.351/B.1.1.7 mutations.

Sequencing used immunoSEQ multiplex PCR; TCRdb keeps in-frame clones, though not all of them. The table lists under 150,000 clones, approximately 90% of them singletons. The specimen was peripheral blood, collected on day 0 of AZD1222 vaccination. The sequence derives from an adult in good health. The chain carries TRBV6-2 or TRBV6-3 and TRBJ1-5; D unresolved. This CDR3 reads CASSYVHDNQPQHF. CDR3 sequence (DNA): TGTGCCAGCAGTTACGTCCATGACAATCAGCCCCAGCATTTT.